Listed below are T cell receptor beta chains from one sample, sequenced in a study of T cells in Graves' hyperthyroidism and ophthalmopathy. In TCRdb, the multiplex PCR reads were re-called with MiXCR into one record per CDR3 protein. The sample comprises around 240,000 distinct CDR3 sequences, more than 12% of which are singletons, and roughly 13% rests with the top ten. The sample consisted of blood. These TCRs come from a woman in her 40s with Graves' hyperthyroidism that later progressed to Graves' ophthalmopathy. The CDR3 runs from the conserved cysteine through the conserved F or W. The D gene is left open where the match is weak. Not all rows give a size; the values are once, few, many and, for expanded clones, a class.

TRBV20-1,many,TRBD2,TRBJ2-2,CSASPGLVNGELFF,TGCAGTGCTAGTCCGGGACTAGTGAACGGGGAGCTGTTTTTT
TRBV6-1,few,NA,TRBJ1-2,CASIPYSASFYGYTF,TGTGCCAGCATTCCGTATTCTGCTTCCTTCTATGGCTACACCTTC
TRBV2,NA,NA,TRBJ2-1,CASSEQGSWSGNEQFF,TGTGCCAGCAGTGAGCAGGGAAGTTGGAGCGGTAATGAGCAGTTCTTC
TRBV3-1,many,NA,TRBJ2-1,CASSRTQGNEQFF,TGTGCCAGCAGCCGAACCCAGGGGAATGAGCAGTTCTTC
TRBV2,many,TRBD2,TRBJ2-7,CAGRAGRNYEQYF,TGTGCAGGAAGAGCGGGACGTAACTACGAGCAGTACTTC
TRBV5-8,few,TRBD1,TRBJ2-1,CASSSGQDTQFYNEQFF,TGTGCCAGCAGCTCGGGACAGGACACCCAATTCTACAATGAGCAGTTCTTC
TRBV28,many,NA,TRBJ2-5,CASSFFGQPQETQYF,TGTGCCAGCAGTTTTTTCGGTCAGCCACAAGAGACCCAGTACTTC
TRBV3-1,many,NA,TRBJ1-5,CASSQAGQPQHF,TGTGCCAGCAGCCAGGCGGGTCAGCCCCAGCATTTT
TRBV6-5,many,NA,TRBJ1-3,CASGYTGTGNTIYF,TGTGCCAGCGGTTACACCGGGACAGGAAACACCATATATTTT
TRBV28,many,TRBD2,TRBJ2-2,CASSPDRGLAGSNTGELFF,TGTGCCAGCAGCCCGGACCGAGGACTAGCGGGATCGAACACCGGGGAGCTGTTTTTT
TRBV25-1,NA,NA,TRBJ2-1,CASSAGDRNKQFF,TGTGCCAGCAGTGCGGGAGATCGGAATAAGCAGTTCTTC
TRBV20-1,many,TRBD2,TRBJ2-3,CSAREVAGGFWADTQYF,TGCAGTGCTAGGGAAGTAGCGGGAGGGTTTTGGGCAGATACGCAGTATTTT
TRBV7-3,NA,NA,TRBJ2-7,CASSLELGSSYEQYF,TGTGCCAGCAGCTTAGAGTTAGGGTCCTCCTACGAGCAGTACTTC
TRBV4-2,NA,TRBD2,TRBJ2-7,CASSQGLAREQYF,TGTGCCAGCAGCCAGGGACTAGCGCGCGAGCAGTACTTC
TRBV28,many,NA,TRBJ1-5,CASSLTGNHAPQHF,TGTGCCAGCAGTTTGACGGGAAATCATGCGCCCCAGCATTTT
TRBV28,many,TRBD1,TRBJ1-1,CASCPPGTGVTEAFF,TGTGCCAGCTGCCCTCCCGGGACAGGGGTGACTGAAGCTTTCTTT
TRBV5-6,many,TRBD2,TRBJ2-1,CASSGPSGREMDEQFF,TGTGCCAGCAGCGGCCCCAGCGGGAGGGAGATGGATGAGCAGTTCTTC
TRBV28,NA,NA,TRBJ2-7,CASSFPTWGRGKHEQYF,TGTGCCAGCAGTTTTCCCACGTGGGGCAGGGGTAAGCACGAGCAGTACTTC
TRBV18,many,NA,TRBJ1-2,CASSPGGQGKGYGYTF,TGTGCCAGCTCACCAGGGGGGCAGGGAAAAGGCTATGGCTACACCTTC
TRBV6-4,few,TRBD2,TRBJ2-1,CASSELASGTNEQFF,TGTGCCAGCAGTGAGTTGGCTAGCGGGACAAATGAGCAGTTCTTC
TRBV5-1,many,NA,TRBJ2-1,CASSPVEYYNEQFF,TGCGCCAGCAGCCCGGTCGAGTACTACAATGAGCAGTTCTTC
TRBV28,many,NA,TRBJ2-2,CASSSGGFANTGELFF,TGTGCCAGCAGTTCAGGGGGGTTCGCGAACACCGGGGAGCTGTTTTTT
TRBV5-1,many,NA,TRBJ2-3,CASSHYSTDTQYF,TGCGCCAGCAGCCACTACAGCACAGATACGCAGTATTTT
TRBV24-1,NA,NA,TRBJ2-5,CATGGGPSWEETQYF,TGTGCCACCGGGGGGGGCCCCTCGTGGGAAGAGACCCAGTACTTC
TRBV19,many,NA,TRBJ2-3,CASLDSTDTQYF,TGTGCCAGTTTGGACAGCACAGATACGCAGTATTTT
TRBV2,many,NA,TRBJ1-6,CASRAGTSNSPLHF,TGTGCCAGCAGAGCCGGGACATCGAATTCACCCCTCCACTTT
TRBV2,many,NA,TRBJ2-1,CASSAFRRGHNEQFF,TGTGCCAGCAGTGCCTTCCGGCGGGGCCACAATGAGCAGTTCTTC
TRBV6-5,NA,NA,TRBJ1-4,CASSSTGIEKLFF,TGTGCCAGCAGTTCAACAGGAATTGAAAAACTGTTTTTT
TRBV28,many,TRBD2,TRBJ2-7,CASSLLASGRARSSYEQYF,TGTGCCAGCAGTTTACTGGCTAGCGGGAGGGCCCGAAGCTCCTACGAGCAGTACTTC
TRBV5-1,NA,NA,TRBJ2-1,CASSLGRAYNEQFF,TGCGCCAGCAGCTTGGGGCGAGCCTACAATGAGCAGTTCTTC
TRBV11-2,NA,TRBD1,TRBJ2-3,CASSLRTGVKDTQYF,TGTGCCAGCAGCCTCAGGACAGGGGTTAAAGATACGCAGTATTTT
TRBV20-1,NA,NA,TRBJ2-3,CSASKEGDPTWNTQYF,TGCAGTGCTAGCAAAGAGGGGGACCCCACCTGGAATACGCAGTATTTT
TRBV5-6,NA,NA,TRBJ2-3,CASSLRLNGTDTQYF,TGTGCCAGCAGCTTGCGTCTAAATGGGACAGATACGCAGTATTTT
TRBV6-1,few,TRBD1,TRBJ1-5,CASRTGAEQPQHF,TGTGCCAGCCGGACAGGGGCAGAGCAGCCCCAGCATTTT
TRBV20-1,many,TRBD2,TRBJ2-3,CSARDRTSGRRADTQYF,TGCAGTGCTAGAGATAGAACTAGCGGGAGGCGGGCAGATACGCAGTATTTT
TRBV27,many,NA,TRBJ2-7,CASRFQGLSYEQYF,TGTGCCAGCAGATTCCAGGGCCTTTCCTACGAGCAGTACTTC
TRBV12-3/TRBV12-4,NA,TRBD2,TRBJ2-3,CASRGLAGGGTDTQYF,TGTGCCAGCAGGGGACTAGCGGGAGGAGGCACAGATACGCAGTATTTT
TRBV18,many,NA,TRBJ1-6,CASSPYRGYGDSPLHF,TGTGCCAGCTCACCCTACAGAGGGTATGGAGACTCACCCCTCCACTTT
TRBV20-1,NA,NA,TRBJ1-5,CSARAGGPRNQPQHF,TGCAGTGCTAGAGCGGGGGGGCCGCGCAATCAGCCCCAGCATTTT
TRBV27,many,TRBD1,TRBJ2-7,CASRGDRGSEQYF,TGTGCCAGCAGGGGGGACAGGGGGTCCGAGCAGTACTTC